The source of this T cell receptor beta chain is a study of CD8 T cells in Susac syndrome. When the RNA was reverse transcribed, random hexamers were used with an input of roughly 0.45 to 1 ug. TCRdb fed the immunoSEQ multiplex PCR reads into MiXCR, producing one record per CDR3 protein. Of roughly 80,000 distinct CDR3 sequences detected, roughly nine tenths appear once; the ten largest clones hold less than 0.55%. The authors carried out high-throughput sequencing of TCR beta. They applied it to CD8+ and CD4+ T cells obtained from blood. Sequencing was done on a sample of CD8+ T cells from PBMCs. The receptor comes from a human donor with multiple sclerosis.

CDR3: CASGLAGVYEQYF. CDR3 nucleotide sequence: TGTGCCAGCGGACTAGCGGGAGTCTACGAGCAGTACTTC. The V and J genes are TRBV6-5 and TRBJ2-7; the match to TRBD2 covers 13 bases. The V and J ends lost 8 bases and 3 bases, in that order; junction bases with no gene match: 1. The CDR3 is made up of 13 amino acids. Germline CDR1 and CDR2: MNHEY and SVGAGI.